A single TCR beta chain is shown here with its context. Its cognate antigen has yet to be identified. The record has no base qualities; no much larger clone is one base away. This sample was included in a study of blood T cells in healthy people across ages (dated by TCRdb to the mid-2010s). In terms of the full investigation: In model experiments, template switching captured roughly one uniquely barcoded TCR beta cDNA molecule for every two T cells. Using the same blood draw, the study looked at two additional independent replicas of 1 million unique cDNA reads for two donors, one aged 18 to 30 and the other aged 80 or older. Using deep sequencing normalized with unique cDNA molecular identifiers, the study measured how TCR beta repertoire diversity changes with age. To avoid experimental bias, donors of different ages were distributed randomly across sequencing lanes. Four age groups were formed from the donors: young (average 16 years), middle-aged (around 37), aged (roughly 56) and long-lived (more than 75). Here is what the overall study found, with its caveats: Estimates of total diversity based on one million sequenced T cells were regarded as lower bounds and as underestimates. Because profiling used bulk unsorted PBMCs, naive and antigen-experienced compartments could not be compared conclusively. Compared with the aged group, the long-lived group had more naive CD4+ T cells, fewer expanded clones and increased TCR diversity, a pattern suggesting age selection. Observed TCR beta diversity per million T cells fell roughly linearly with age, and a significant reduction was already apparent by age around 36. The percentage of naive T cells measured by flow cytometry correlated strongly with observed TCR beta diversity. Because the CMV infection status of the donors was unknown, age-related changes in expanded clonotypes may potentially have been confounded.

The library was generated by 5' RACE. Sequencing was carried out with an Illumina HiSeq 2500. A second PCR of roughly 6 to 11 cycles was run with a J-beta primer mix and a sample-barcoded 5' primer. A template-switch 5' adaptor carrying 12 random nucleotides introduced a unique molecular identifier onto each TCR beta cDNA molecule. Each sample yielded at least 2.5 million CDR3-containing paired-end reads. First-strand cDNA synthesis was performed from all RNA using the Mint cDNA synthesis kit, with priming by a TRBC-specific oligonucleotide. Following uracil-DNA glycosylase treatment, all cDNA underwent a first 18-cycle PCR with the universal primers M1SS and BC2_uni_R. The study's processing was this. Each sample was normalized by randomly selecting 1 million high-quality reads, each carrying a distinct molecular identifier. Instead of being binned into consensus sequences, reads that shared molecular identifiers were thrown out. MiTCR, with a Q25 quality threshold and the strictest error-elimination algorithm, was used for CDR3 identification, clonotype clustering and error correction. A nonparametric unseen species model with Euler transformation was used to estimate lower-bound total TCR beta diversity. Using fastp trimming at Q25 and MiXCR clonotype assembly, TCRdb reanalyzed the public sequencing data and kept in-frame beta chains. Rows are unified per CDR3 protein, each entry keeping the most common DNA and genes. Here the V and J calls rest on TCRdb's processing, not on the authors' analysis. Across this sample there are roughly 800,000 distinct CDR3 sequences, with about three fifths seen only once. The ten largest account for 22% of the sample.

Compared with germline, V lacks 5 bases and J lacks 7 bases; bases without a gene match: 10. Reading from cysteine to phenylalanine, the CDR3 counts 16 amino acids. Only the CDR3 portion is preserved as DNA: 48 bases, with reading frame beginning at the first base. Reading the germline V gene gives CDR1 SGHVS and CDR2 FNYEAQ. The 35 to 40 donors, aged about 6 to 100 years, were systemically healthy Caucasian individuals from Russia. About 9.8 milliliters of peripheral blood were drawn from each donor into EDTA-treated Vacutainer tubes. Ficoll-Paque density-gradient centrifugation was used to isolate PBMCs, with at least 6.5 million per sample. Total RNA, at least 5.5 micrograms per sample, was extracted from PBMCs with Trizol reagent. The percentages of naive CD45RAhigh/CD27high T cells were determined by flow cytometry on a PBMC aliquot from every donor.

The sequenced material came from blood. The receptor comes from a man aged 30 to 39 in good health. The chain was built from TRBV7-6 and TRBJ2-5; 13 bases in the junction line up with TRBD2. The bases are TGTGCCAGCAGCGCGGCCGGGACTAGCGGGGCACTGACCCAGTACTTC. Translated, this is CASSAAGTSGALTQYF. Beyond the CDR3, the reference TRBV7-6 and TRBJ2-5 genes provide the residues; the full variable domain reads: GAGVSQSPRYKVTKRGQDVALRCDPISGHVSLYWYRQALGQGPEFLTYFNYEAQQDKSGLPNDRFSAERPEGSISTLTIQRTEQRDSAMYRCASSAAGTSGALTQYFGPGTRLLVL.